This entry lists 13 T cell receptor beta chains sequenced from one sample in a study of blood T cell repertoires in COVID-19. The protocol was immunoSEQ multiplex PCR, while the TCRdb copy is restricted to in-frame clones and leaves out a portion. Of about 160,000 clones in the sample, over 75% were seen once. The material sequenced was peripheral blood. The receptor set was obtained from a man aged 55 to 70 with active or convalescent COVID-19.

This chain links TRBV11-1 with TRBJ2-3; D may be TRBD1 (5 bases). The germline V gene has CDR1 SGHAT and CDR2 FQDESV (reference sequence). The CDR3 is made up of 14 amino acids. V was pared by 5 bases and J by 6 bases, with 15 bases between. CDR3 DNA: TGTGCCAGCAGCCTACTAACTGGGGCCGATACGCAGTATTTT. Amino acids: CASSLLTGADTQYF.

The V gene is TRBV28, the J gene TRBJ2-3; 7 positions match TRBD2. J lost 1 base, V lost 5 bases, and 3 bases had no gene match. This CDR3 contains 14 residues. Germline values: CDR1 MDHEN, CDR2 SYDVKM. The CDR3 region is CASSSGTRTDTQYF. DNA of the CDR3: TGTGCCAGCAGTAGCGGGACCCGCACAGATACGCAGTATTTT.

The V call is TRBV28, the J call TRBJ1-1, with D unresolved. This CDR3 spans 11 amino acids. V lost 5 bases to trimming and J lost 11 bases, with 12 bases between them. Germline CDR1 reads MDHEN; CDR2 reads SYDVKM. CDR3: CASSLETGAFF. Written as DNA, the CDR3 is TGTGCCAGCAGTCTCGAGACTGGGGCTTTCTTT. The full variable domain, with the rest looked up from reference TRBV28 and TRBJ1-1, is DVKVTQSSRYLVKRTGEKVFLECVQDMDHENMFWYRQDPGLGLRLIYFSYDVKMKEKGDIPEGYSVSREKKERFSLILESASTNQTSMYLCASSLETGAFFGQGTRLTVV.

The V call is TRBV5-1, the J call TRBJ2-2; TRBD1 matches 7 bases. Losses at the gene ends were 2 bases for V and 0 bases for J; bases not matched to a gene: 7. The CDR3 has 17 amino acids. Germline V gives CDR1 SGHRS, CDR2 YFSETQ. Here the CDR3 reads CASSLKGQLANTGELFF. In DNA, the CDR3 is TGCGCCAGCAGCTTAAAGGGACAGTTAGCGAACACCGGGGAGCTGTTTTTT. Full variable domain (rest looked up from reference TRBV5-1 and TRBJ2-2): KAGVTQTPRYLIKTRGQQVTLSCSPISGHRSVSWYQQTPGQGLQFLFEYFSETQRNKGNFPGRFSGRQFSNSRSEMNVSTLELGDSALYLCASSLKGQLANTGELFFGEGSRLTVL.

The V gene is TRBV19, the J gene TRBJ2-1; a weak D match, TRBD1 (6 bases). Trimming took off 2 bases at V and 6 bases at J, with 11 bases between the two ends. CDR1 and CDR2 (germline): LNHDA, SQIVND (reference sequence). This CDR3 region has 14 residues. The CDR3 DNA is TGTGCCAGTAGTATAAGGGGGAGCGGCAATGAGCAGTTCTTC. Residues: CASSIRGSGNEQFF.

This clone has just a few counts. The J gene is TRBJ2-2, the V gene TRBV4-1; D is ambiguous. The V and J ends lost 5 bases and 0 bases respectively, with 10 bases between them. The germline CDR1 and CDR2 sequences are MGHRA and YSYEKL. The CDR3 covers 15 residues. In DNA form, the CDR3 reads TGCGCCAGCAGCGGGCCATCGACGAACACCGGGGAGCTGTTTTTT. This gives the protein CASSGPSTNTGELFF.

The rearrangement links TRBV27 to TRBJ1-1, with D unresolved. The CDR3 contains 14 residues. The germline V gene encodes CDR1 MNHEY and CDR2 SMNVEV (reference sequence). V gave up 0 bases and J gave up 9 bases, with 14 bases separating them. CDR3 in amino acids: CASSLSPYSAKAFF. The DNA of the CDR3 is TGTGCCAGCAGTTTATCACCCTATAGCGCGAAAGCTTTCTTT.

This clone was counted between two and nine times. The V call is TRBV6-5, the J call TRBJ2-7; D unresolved. V was shortened by 3 bases and J by 7 bases, with 19 bases between the two germline ends. The CDR3 loop spans 15 amino acids. Germline values: CDR1 MNHEY, CDR2 SVGAGI. The CDR3 bases are TGTGCCAGCAGTTATACGGGTTCAACGCCTTGGGAGCAGTACTTC. Amino acid sequence: CASSYTGSTPWEQYF.

The chain employs TRBV4-2 and TRBJ1-3; TRBD1 aligns across 9 bases. This CDR3 spans 16 amino acids. CDR1 and CDR2 (germline): LGHNA, YNFKEQ. V shed 0 bases, J shed 3 bases, and the junction held 3 bases outside the gene matches. CDR3: CASSQERQGVGNTIYF. DNA of the CDR3: TGTGCCAGCAGCCAAGAGAGACAGGGGGTTGGAAACACCATATATTTT.

The gene calls are TRBV3-1 (or the pseudogene TRBV3-2) and TRBJ2-7, with D perhaps TRBD1 (6 bases). Germline values: CDR1 LGHDT, CDR2 YNNKEL (reference sequence). The CDR3 sequence is 15 residues long. V lost 1 base to trimming and J lost 1 base, with 11 bases between them. Here the CDR3 reads CASSQGGGKSYEQYF. CDR3 DNA: TGTGCCAGCAGCCAAGGAGGGGGTAAGTCCTACGAGCAGTACTTC.

The sample holds a few counts of this clone. The chain has TRBV24-1 and TRBJ2-3, with TRBD1 as a possible D gene (5 bases). The CDR3 is 13 amino acids. Trimming took off 4 bases at V and 5 bases at J, with 9 bases between the two ends. Germline-derived CDR1 and CDR2 are KGHDR and SFDVKD. This CDR3 is CATSDRVLDTQYF. Written as DNA, the CDR3 is TGTGCCACCAGTGACAGGGTTTTAGATACGCAGTATTTT.

V gene TRBV27 combines with J gene TRBJ2-6; 8 bases match TRBD2. Germline V gives CDR1 MNHEY, CDR2 SMNVEV (reference sequence). The CDR3 contains 14 residues. V trimming: 7 bases; J trimming: 4 bases; junction bases outside the gene matches: 3. The CDR3 region has the DNA TGTGCCAGCACGCGGGGGGCCGGGGCCAACGTCCTGACTTTC. Translated: CASTRGAGANVLTF. The complete variable domain, with remaining parts taken from reference TRBV27 and TRBJ2-6, reads EAQVTQNPRYLITVTGKKLTVTCSQNMNHEYMSWYRQDPGLGLRQIYYSMNVEVTDKGDVPEGYKVSRKEKRNFPLILESPSPNQTSLYFCASTRGAGANVLTFGAGSRLTVL.

The chain combines TRBV3-1 (or the pseudogene TRBV3-2) with TRBJ1-1; a possible D gene is TRBD1 (6 bases). CDR3 size: 14 residues. V was shortened by 3 bases and J by 0 bases, with 8 bases between the two germline ends. Germline V gene sequence: CDR1 LGHDT, CDR2 YNNKEL (reference sequence). The CDR3 DNA reads as TGTGCCAGCAGCCAGGGACAACTGAACACTGAAGCTTTCTTT. It is translated as CASSQGQLNTEAFF.